This T cell receptor (beta chain) was observed in a study of CD8+ T cells in alopecia areata. As for the study in general: Tofacitinib was taken orally by treated patients, and the dose was 5 to 10 mg twice daily.

Sequencing used cDNA as its template, made by extracting RNA and reverse transcribing it. Profiling relied on immunoSEQ multiplex PCR, and the TCRdb table lists in-frame clones only, not all of them. The sample has approximately 180,000 clones, under 80% seen once. The study's findings and limits: Scalp clonality decreased significantly with tofacitinib, and so did expanded CD8+ clones among the top 100. There were many expanded lesional clones persisting in scalp and blood during tofacitinib.

Treatment of the sample: oral pan-JAK inhibitor, 5-10 mg twice daily. This clone appeared a few times. Antigen unknown. Germline lookup yields CDR1 SGHDN and CDR2 FVKESK. This CDR3 region has 16 residues. Trimming removed 5 bases from V and 5 bases from J, with 19 bases in between. The chain is built from TRBV14 and TRBJ2-1; D may be TRBD1 (6 bases). The clonotype comes from a human donor with alopecia areata. The source material was CD4+ T cells sorted from blood, sampled around week 49, from a patient treated with tofacitinib. The CDR3 here is CASSLRQGYLNNEQFF. As DNA, the CDR3 is TGTGCCAGCAGCTTACGCCAGGGGTATCTGAACAATGAGCAGTTCTTC.